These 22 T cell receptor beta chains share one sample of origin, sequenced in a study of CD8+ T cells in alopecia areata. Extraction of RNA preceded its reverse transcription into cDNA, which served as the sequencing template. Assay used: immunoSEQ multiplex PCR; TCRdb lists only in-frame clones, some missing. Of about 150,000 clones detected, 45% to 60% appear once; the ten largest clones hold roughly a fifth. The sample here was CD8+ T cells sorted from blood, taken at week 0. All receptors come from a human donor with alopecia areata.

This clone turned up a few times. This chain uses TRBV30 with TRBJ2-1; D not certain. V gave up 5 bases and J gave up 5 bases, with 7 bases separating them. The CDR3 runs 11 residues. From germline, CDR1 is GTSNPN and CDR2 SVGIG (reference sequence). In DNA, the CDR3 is TGTGCCTGGGCCTACAACAATGAGCAGTTCTTC. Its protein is CAWAYNNEQFF. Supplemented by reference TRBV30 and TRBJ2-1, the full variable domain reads SQTIHQWPATLVQPVGSPLSLECTVEGTSNPNLYWYRQAAGRGLQLLFYSVGIGQISSEVPQNLSASRPQDRQFILSSKKLLLSDSGFYLCAWAYNNEQFFGPGTRLTVL.

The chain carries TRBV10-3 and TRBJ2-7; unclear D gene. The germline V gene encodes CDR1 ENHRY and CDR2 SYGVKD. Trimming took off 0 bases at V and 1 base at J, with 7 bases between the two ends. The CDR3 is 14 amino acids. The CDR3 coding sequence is TGTGCCATCAGTGAGTCGCGAGAGTCCTACGAGCAGTACTTC. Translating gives CAISESRESYEQYF.

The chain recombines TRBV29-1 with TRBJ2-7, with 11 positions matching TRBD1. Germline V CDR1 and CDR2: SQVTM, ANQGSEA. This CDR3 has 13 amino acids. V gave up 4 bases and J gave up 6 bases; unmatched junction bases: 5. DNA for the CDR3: TGCAGCGTTGGGATGGGGACAGGGGGCGAGCAGTACTTC. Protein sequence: CSVGMGTGGEQYF.

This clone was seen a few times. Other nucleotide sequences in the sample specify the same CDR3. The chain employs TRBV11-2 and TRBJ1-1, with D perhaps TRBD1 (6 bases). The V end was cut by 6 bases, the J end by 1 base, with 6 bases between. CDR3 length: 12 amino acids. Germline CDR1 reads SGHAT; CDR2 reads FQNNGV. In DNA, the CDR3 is TGTGCCAGCAGACAGGGGAACACTGAAGCTTTCTTT. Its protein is CASRQGNTEAFF.

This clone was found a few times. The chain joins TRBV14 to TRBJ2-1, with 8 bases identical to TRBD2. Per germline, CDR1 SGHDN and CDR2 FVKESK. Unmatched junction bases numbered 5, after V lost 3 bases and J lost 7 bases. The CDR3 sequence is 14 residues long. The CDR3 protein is CASSHWTSRNEQFF. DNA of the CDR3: TGTGCCAGCAGCCACTGGACTAGCCGTAATGAGCAGTTCTTC.

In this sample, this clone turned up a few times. CDR3 sequence reads: CASSETGGRGHEQYF. CDR3 DNA: TGTGCCAGCAGTGAAACAGGGGGAAGAGGGCACGAGCAGTACTTC. The chain combines TRBV25-1 with TRBJ2-7, with 8 bases matching TRBD1. Trimming at V came to 2 bases and at J to 5 bases, leaving 8 bases not matched to a gene. CDR3 size: 15 residues. The germline gives CDR1 MGHDK, CDR2 SYGVNS.

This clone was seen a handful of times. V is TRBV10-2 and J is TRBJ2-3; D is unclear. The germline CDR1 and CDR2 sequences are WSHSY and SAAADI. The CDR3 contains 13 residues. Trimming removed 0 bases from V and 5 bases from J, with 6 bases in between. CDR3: CASSESRVDTQYF. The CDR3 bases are TGCGCCAGCAGTGAGTCCAGAGTAGATACGCAGTATTTT.

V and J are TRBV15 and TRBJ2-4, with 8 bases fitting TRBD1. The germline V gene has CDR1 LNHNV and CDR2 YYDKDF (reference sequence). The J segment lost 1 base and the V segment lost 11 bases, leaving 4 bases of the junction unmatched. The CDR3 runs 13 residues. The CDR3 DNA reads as TGTGCCGCAGGGGGCCAGGCCAAAAACATTCAGTACTTC. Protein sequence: CAAGGQAKNIQYF.

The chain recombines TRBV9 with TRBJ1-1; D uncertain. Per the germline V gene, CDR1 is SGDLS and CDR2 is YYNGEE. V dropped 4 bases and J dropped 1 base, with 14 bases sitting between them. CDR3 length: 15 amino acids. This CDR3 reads CASSPSSRANTEAFF. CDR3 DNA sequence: TGTGCCAGCAGCCCCAGTTCCAGAGCGAACACTGAAGCTTTCTTT.

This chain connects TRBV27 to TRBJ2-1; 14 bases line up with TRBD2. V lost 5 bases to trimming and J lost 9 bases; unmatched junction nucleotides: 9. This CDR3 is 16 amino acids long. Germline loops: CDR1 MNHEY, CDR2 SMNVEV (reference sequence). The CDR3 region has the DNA TGTGCCAGCAGTCCAGCCCGACTAGCGGGGGGGCTTGAGCAGTTCTTC. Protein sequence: CASSPARLAGGLEQFF.

CDR3 amino acids: CASSQRDRVETQYF. Written as DNA, the CDR3 is TGTGCCAGCAGCCAAAGGGACAGGGTAGAGACCCAGTACTTC. The chain couples TRBV14 to TRBJ2-5, with 9 bases fitting TRBD1. The V gene's germline CDR1 is SGHDN and CDR2 FVKESK. The CDR3 has 14 residues. Trimming took 2 bases from V and 4 from J; bases not matched to a gene: 2.

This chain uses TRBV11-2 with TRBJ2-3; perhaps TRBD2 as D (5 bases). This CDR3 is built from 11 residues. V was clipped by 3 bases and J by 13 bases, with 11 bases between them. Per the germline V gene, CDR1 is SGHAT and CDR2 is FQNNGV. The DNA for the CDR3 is TGTGCCAGCAGCTTGGAAAACGGGAAGTATTTT. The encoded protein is CASSLENGKYF. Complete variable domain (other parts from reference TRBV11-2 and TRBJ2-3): EAGVAQSPRYKIIEKRQSVAFWCNPISGHATLYWYQQILGQGPKLLIQFQNNGVVDDSQLPKDRFSAERLKGVDSTLKIQPAKLEDSAVYLCASSLENGKYFGPGTRLTVL.

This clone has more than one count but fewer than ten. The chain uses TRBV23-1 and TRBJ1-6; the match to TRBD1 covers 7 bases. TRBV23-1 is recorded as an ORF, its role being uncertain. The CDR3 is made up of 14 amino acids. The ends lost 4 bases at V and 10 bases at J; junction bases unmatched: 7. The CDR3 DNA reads TGCGCCAGCAGTCGGGACAGAAGAACCTCACCCCTCCACTTT. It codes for CASSRDRRTSPLHF.

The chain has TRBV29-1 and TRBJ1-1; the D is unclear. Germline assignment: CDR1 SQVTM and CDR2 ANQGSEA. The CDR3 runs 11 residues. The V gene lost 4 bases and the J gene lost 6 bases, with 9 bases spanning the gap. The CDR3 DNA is TGCAGCGTTGCCCCCTTGGCTGAAGCTTTCTTT. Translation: CSVAPLAEAFF.

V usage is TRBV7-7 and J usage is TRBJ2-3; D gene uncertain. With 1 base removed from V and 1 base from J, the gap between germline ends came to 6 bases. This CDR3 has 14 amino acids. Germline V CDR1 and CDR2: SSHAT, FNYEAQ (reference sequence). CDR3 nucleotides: TGTGCCAGCAGCTTAGATTCGGGCACAGATACGCAGTATTTT. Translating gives CASSLDSGTDTQYF. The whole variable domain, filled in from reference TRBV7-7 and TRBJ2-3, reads GAGVSQSPRYKVTKRGQDVTLRCDPISSHATLYWYQQALGQGPEFLTYFNYEAQPDKSGLPSDRFSAERPEGSISTLTIQRTEQRDSAMYRCASSLDSGTDTQYFGPGTRLTVL.

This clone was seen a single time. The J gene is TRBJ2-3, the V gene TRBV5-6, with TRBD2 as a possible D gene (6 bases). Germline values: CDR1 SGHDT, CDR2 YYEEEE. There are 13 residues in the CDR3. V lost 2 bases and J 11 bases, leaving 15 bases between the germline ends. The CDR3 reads CASSFQEGKEQYF. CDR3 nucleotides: TGTGCCAGCAGCTTCCAGGAGGGTAAAGAGCAGTATTTT.

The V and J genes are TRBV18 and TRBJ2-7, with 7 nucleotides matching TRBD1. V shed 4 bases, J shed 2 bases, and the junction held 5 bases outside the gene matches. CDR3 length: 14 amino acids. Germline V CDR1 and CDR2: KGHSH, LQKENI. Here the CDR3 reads CASSHRDSPYEQYF. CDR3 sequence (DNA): TGTGCCAGCTCACACCGGGACAGTCCCTACGAGCAGTACTTC.

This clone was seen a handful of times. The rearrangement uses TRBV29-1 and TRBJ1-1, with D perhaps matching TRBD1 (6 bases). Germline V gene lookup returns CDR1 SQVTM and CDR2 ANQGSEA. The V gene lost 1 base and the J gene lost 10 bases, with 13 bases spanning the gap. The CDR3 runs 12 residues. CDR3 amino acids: CSVEGRGMLAFF. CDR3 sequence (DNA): TGCAGCGTTGAAGGCAGGGGAATGTTAGCTTTCTTT.

The CDR3 bases are TGTGCCAGCAGCTTGCGGGGGGGCGGGTACAATGAGCAGTTCTTC. It yields the protein CASSLRGGGYNEQFF. This chain connects TRBV7-2 to TRBJ2-1, with 9 bases lining up with TRBD2. V gave up 3 bases and J gave up 4 bases; unmatched junction bases: 4. Germline CDR1 is SGHTA and CDR2 is FQGNSA. CDR3 length: 15 residues.

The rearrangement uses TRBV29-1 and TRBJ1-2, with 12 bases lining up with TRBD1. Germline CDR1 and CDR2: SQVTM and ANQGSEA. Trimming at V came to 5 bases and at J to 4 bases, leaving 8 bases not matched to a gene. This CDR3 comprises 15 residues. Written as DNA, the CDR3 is TGCAGCGTTCTCGGGACAGGGGGCGTAAGCTATGGCTACACCTTC. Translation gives CSVLGTGGVSYGYTF.

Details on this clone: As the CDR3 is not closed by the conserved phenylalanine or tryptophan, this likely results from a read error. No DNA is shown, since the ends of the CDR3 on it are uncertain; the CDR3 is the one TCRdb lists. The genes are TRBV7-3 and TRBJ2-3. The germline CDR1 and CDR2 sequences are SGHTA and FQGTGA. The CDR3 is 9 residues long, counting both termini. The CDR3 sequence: CASSSGPRV.

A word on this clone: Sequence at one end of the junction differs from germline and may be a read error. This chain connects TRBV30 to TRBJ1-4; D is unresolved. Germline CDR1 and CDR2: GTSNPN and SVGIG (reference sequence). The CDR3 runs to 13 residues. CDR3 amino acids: CAWSVALNEKLFF. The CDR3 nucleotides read TGTGCCTGGAGTGTAGCCCTTAATGAGAAACTGTTTTTT.